The TCR beta chain under discussion was sequenced for a study of shared clonotypes between healthy human individuals. V was clipped by 3 bases and J by 3 bases; unmatched bases: 12. The CDR3 runs 18 residues. Germline V gives CDR1 MNHEY, CDR2 SMNVEV (reference sequence). The repertoire was sequenced with immunoSEQ multiplex PCR; TCRdb's copy has only in-frame clones and lacks some. The sample includes approximately 640,000 clones, approximately 79% of them seen just once. Into CD45RA+ naive and CD45RA-negative memory subsets, the CD4+ cells were split. The sequence was collected from a woman aged 25 to 39 in good health. The specimen was memory CD4+ T cells sorted from blood. Regarding subset: CD45RA-negative fraction. This chain uses TRBV27 with TRBJ2-3, with 10 bases that match TRBD1. CDR3 nucleotides: TGTGCCAGCAGTTTGCGGCCAGGACAGGGGGTTTTGACAGATACGCAGTATTTT. Its translation: CASSLRPGQGVLTDTQYF.